Sequencing of this T cell receptor (beta chain) was carried out in a study of regulatory T cells in long-lasting Graves disease. The authors built TCR beta libraries using iRepertoire HTBI primers and Arm-PCR of CDR3 regions. TCRdb independently ran MiXCR on the multiplex PCR reads; one entry per CDR3 protein. The sample has a few hundred thousand distinct CDR3 sequences, approximately 23% seen once. The CDR3 runs to 15 residues. J gave up 6 bases and V 4 bases, and 5 bases lay outside the gene matches. CDR1 is MGHDK, CDR2 SYGVNS, per germline. This clonotype was counted only a few times. Indicated time point: persistent/refractory GD, antithyroid drugs over 5 years with positive TRAb. Isolated PBMC RNA provided the starting material for the TCR library.

The source is a female donor with Graves disease. The chain employs TRBV25-1 and TRBJ1-4; TRBD1 agrees at 10 bases. Sequencing used peripheral blood mononuclear cells (PBMCs), obtained when the disease was refractory, from a patient treated with antithyroid drugs. CDR3 DNA sequence: TGTGCCAGCAGTGCACCCGGGACAGGGGATGAAAAACTGTTTTTT. Amino acid sequence: CASSAPGTGDEKLFF.